One sample yielded the 29 T cell receptor beta chains listed below, sequenced in a study of T cell repertoires in cytomegalovirus infection. TCRdb reprocessed the reads via MiXCR and lists one record per CDR3 protein. Here the sample spans about 450,000 distinct CDR3 sequences, roughly 30% being singletons. Source material: PBMCs. The origin of the receptors is a human donor in good health (CMV status not recorded). Some clones in this sample may be carry-over from other donors' samples.

This clonotype showed up just a few times. This chain connects TRBV7-9 to TRBJ1-2; D gene uncertain. The length of the CDR3 is 13 residues. The germline CDR1 and CDR2 sequences are SEHNR and FQNEAQ (reference sequence). Trimming removed 5 bases at V and 2 bases at J, with 9 bases between. The CDR3 DNA follows: TGTGCCAGCAGCCAACTGAACAACTATGGCTACACCTTC. Residues: CASSQLNNYGYTF.

This clonotype was seen many times. The rearrangement uses TRBV7-6 and TRBJ1-1; the match to TRBD1 covers 9 bases. V shed 5 bases and J 0 bases; nucleotides not matched to a gene: 1. This CDR3 comprises 14 residues. From germline, CDR1 is SGHVS and CDR2 FNYEAQ. In DNA, the CDR3 is TGTGCCAGCAGCGGGGACAGGGTGAACACTGAAGCTTTCTTT. This codes for CASSGDRVNTEAFF.

Remarks on this clonotype: A read error may produce the germline difference seen at one junction end. This chain links TRBV12-3 or TRBV12-4 with TRBJ2-1; TRBD2 aligns across 15 bases. The CDR3 sequence is 18 residues long. In DNA, the CDR3 is TGTGCCAGCAGTGGACTAGCGGGGGGGCATCCAATCTTGAATGAGCAGCTCTTC. Protein sequence: CASSGLAGGHPILNEQLF.

This clonotype was picked up a small number of times. The V gene is TRBV6-1, the J gene TRBJ1-2; a possible D gene is TRBD1 (5 bases). The V end lost 3 bases, the J end lost 5 bases, and 16 bases lay between the germline ends. CDR3 length: 15 amino acids. Germline V gene data show CDR1 as MNHNS and CDR2 as SASEGT. CDR3 protein: CASSEPREWTYGYTF. In DNA, the CDR3 is TGTGCCAGCAGTGAGCCCCGGGAGTGGACATATGGCTACACCTTC.

This clonotype was found a few times. The chain has TRBV7-9 and TRBJ2-2; the match to TRBD2 covers 14 bases. The CDR3 runs 18 residues. V trimming: 6 bases; J trimming: 1 base; junction bases outside the gene matches: 7. The germline V gene has CDR1 SEHNR and CDR2 FQNEAQ (reference sequence). The CDR3 spells CASSSGLAGEKNTGELFF. The CDR3 nucleotides are TGTGCCAGCAGTTCGGGACTAGCGGGGGAGAAGAACACCGGGGAGCTGTTTTTT.

This clonotype has at least ten counts. The V gene is TRBV7-6, the J gene TRBJ2-1; 7 nucleotides align to TRBD2. The ends lost 5 bases at V and 1 base at J; junction bases unmatched: 11. This CDR3 is 17 amino acids long. Per the germline V gene, CDR1 is SGHVS and CDR2 is FNYEAQ. The chain's CDR3 is CASSPRSGPKSYNEQFF. CDR3 DNA: TGTGCCAGCAGCCCCCGTAGCGGGCCAAAATCCTACAATGAGCAGTTCTTC.

In regard to this clonotype: Since the CDR3 does not end with the conserved phenylalanine or tryptophan, this likely comes from a read error. The rearrangement joins TRBV5-4 to TRBJ1-2, with a possible D match to TRBD1 (5 bases). The CDR3 length is 15 residues. V lost 0 bases and J lost 2, with 11 bases in between. Germline V gene data show CDR1 as SGHNT and CDR2 as YYREEE (reference sequence). The CDR3 here is CASSLDDRSNYGYTS. The CDR3 nucleotides are TGTGCCAGCAGCTTGGACGACAGATCCAACTATGGCTACACCTCC.

The V call is TRBV28, the J call TRBJ1-4; 10 nucleotides line up with TRBD1. The CDR3 spans 16 residues. V was pared by 4 bases and J by 6 bases, with 8 bases of the junction left unmatched. Looked up from germline, CDR1 is MDHEN and CDR2 is SYDVKM. DNA of the CDR3: TGTGCCAGCAGTTCCCGGGACAGGGGCCCTCATGAAAAACTGTTTTTT. The encoded protein is CASSSRDRGPHEKLFF.

Concerning this clonotype: This may be a read error, as it is one base from a much larger clone. For the CDR3, the DNA is TGTGCCAGCAGCTTGGGGGCCGGGGACTACGAGAAGTACTTC. Its translation: CASSLGAGDYEKYF. V is TRBV7-2 and J is TRBJ2-7, with D possibly being TRBD2 (7 bases). Germline V lookup: CDR1 SGHTA, CDR2 FQGNSA. The CDR3 extends over 14 amino acids.

The chain has TRBV2 and TRBJ2-7; 9 bases line up with TRBD1. The CDR3 is 14 residues long. V was pared by 7 bases and J by 0 bases, with 4 bases of the junction left unmatched. CDR1 SNHLY and CDR2 FYNNEI come from the germline V gene. CDR3 in DNA: TGTGCCAGCATCTCACAGGGGGCCTCCTACGAGCAGTACTTC. This translates into CASISQGASYEQYF.

The V and J genes are TRBV6-2 or TRBV6-3 and TRBJ2-7; perhaps TRBD1 as D (5 bases). The CDR3 totals 15 residues. The V end lost 6 bases, the J end lost 4 bases, and 19 bases lay between the germline ends. Germline V gene data show CDR1 as MNHEY and CDR2 as SVGEGT. CDR3 sequence (DNA): TGTGCCAGCAGCCTCACCTATGACAGAAATTACGAGCAGTACTTC. Protein: CASSLTYDRNYEQYF.

The rearrangement links TRBV7-9 to TRBJ1-2; D is uncertain. Germline V gene sequence: CDR1 SEHNR, CDR2 FQNEAQ (reference sequence). The CDR3 extends over 11 amino acids. V was shortened by 10 bases and J by 0 bases, with 6 bases between the two germline ends. Here the CDR3 reads CATEPNYGYTF. The CDR3, as DNA: TGTGCCACCGAGCCTAACTATGGCTACACCTTC.

This clonotype has a handful of counts. The gene calls are TRBV7-6 and TRBJ2-5; D call uncertain. The germline V gene encodes CDR1 SGHVS and CDR2 FNYEAQ. The CDR3 runs 11 residues. V lost 5 bases and J lost 3, with 4 bases in between. The chain's CDR3 is CASSTEETQYF. CDR3 nucleotide sequence: TGTGCCAGCAGCACCGAAGAGACCCAGTACTTC.

This clonotype showed up just a few times. The rearrangement uses TRBV19 and TRBJ2-1, with a possible D match to TRBD2 (6 bases). V shed 3 bases and J shed 14 bases, with 14 bases lying between them. The CDR3 sequence is 12 residues long. Germline CDR1 LNHDA, CDR2 SQIVND (reference sequence). In DNA, the CDR3 is TGTGCCAGTAGTATCGGCGCCGGGAGCGAGTTCTTC. It translates to CASSIGAGSEFF.

As for this clonotype: A much more abundant neighbour one base away suggests this may be a read error. The missing conserved phenylalanine or tryptophan at the end of this CDR3 makes a read error likely. This chain uses TRBV28 with TRBJ2-7, with 7 bases lining up with TRBD2. V lost 1 base, J lost 0 bases, and 6 bases stayed unmatched. Germline assignment: CDR1 MDHEN and CDR2 SYDVKM. The CDR3 loop spans 16 amino acids. In DNA form, the CDR3 reads TGTGCCAGCAGTTTATCGGTAGCGGGCAGCTCCTACGAGCAGTACTCC. It codes for CASSLSVAGSSYEQYS.

In the case of this clonotype: This may stem from a read error, because a much larger clone lies one nucleotide away. The chain has TRBV6-1 and TRBJ1-5; D gene ambiguous. The germline CDR1 and CDR2 sequences are MNHNS and SASEGT. The CDR3 sequence is 15 residues long. The chain's CDR3 is CARSDREASNQPQHF. DNA of the CDR3: TGTGCCCGCAGTGATAGGGAGGCGAGCAATCAGCCCCAGCATTTT.

About this clonotype itself: One base away lies a much larger clone, so this may be a sequencing read error. The gene calls are TRBV7-2 and TRBJ1-2; D ambiguous. This CDR3 is 13 amino acids long. Germline V lookup: CDR1 SGHTA, CDR2 FQGNSA. The CDR3 is CSSTESVLYGYTF. In DNA form, the CDR3 reads TGTTCCAGCACCGAATCAGTGCTCTATGGCTACACCTTC.

Only one count was recorded for this clonotype. The rearrangement joins TRBV4-1 to TRBJ2-7, with TRBD2 as a possible D gene (5 bases). Trimming took off 3 bases at V and 3 bases at J, with 9 bases between the two ends. This CDR3 contains 13 residues. Germline V CDR1 and CDR2: MGHRA, YSYEKL. The CDR3 loop reads CASSHGLRYEQYF. CDR3 DNA sequence: TGCGCCAGCAGCCATGGACTCCGCTACGAGCAGTACTTC.

This clonotype appeared a few times. The chain joins TRBV20-1 to TRBJ1-1; D ambiguous. The CDR3 consists of 14 residues. The V gene lost 3 bases and the J gene lost 0 bases, with 11 bases spanning the gap. CDR1 is DFQATT and CDR2 is SNEGSKA in the germline V gene (reference sequence). CDR3 bases: TGCAGTGCTAGCCCCCGGGCCATGAACACTGAAGCTTTCTTT. Translation: CSASPRAMNTEAFF.

There are a few counts of this clonotype. V gene TRBV7-2 combines with J gene TRBJ2-7; 7 nucleotides agree with TRBD1. CDR3 length: 15 residues. CDR1 and CDR2 (germline): SGHTA, FQGNSA. The ends lost 5 bases at V and 0 bases at J; junction bases unmatched: 7. CDR3 sequence (DNA): TGTGCCAGCAGCACCAGACAGGGTGGCTCCTACGAGCAGTACTTC. Amino acids: CASSTRQGGSYEQYF.

The chain carries TRBV5-1 and TRBJ2-1, with 8 bases aligning to TRBD1. After removal of 5 bases from V and 8 bases from J, the junction contained 9 bases not matched to a gene. This CDR3 spans 14 amino acids. The germline V gene has CDR1 SGHRS and CDR2 YFSETQ. Here the CDR3 reads CASSRTGSTHEQFF. For the CDR3, the DNA is TGCGCCAGCAGTCGGACAGGGTCCACACATGAGCAGTTCTTC. The full variable domain, completed using reference TRBV5-1 and TRBJ2-1, is KAGVTQTPRYLIKTRGQQVTLSCSPISGHRSVSWYQQTPGQGLQFLFEYFSETQRNKGNFPGRFSGRQFSNSRSEMNVSTLELGDSALYLCASSRTGSTHEQFFGPGTRLTVL.

In regard to this clonotype: This may arise from a read error, as a much more abundant clone is one base away. V gene TRBV7-2 combines with J gene TRBJ2-3, with D possibly matching TRBD2 (6 bases). The CDR3 contains 17 residues. Per the germline V gene, CDR1 is SGHTA and CDR2 is FQGNSA. Trimming pared 1 base from V and 7 bases from J, leaving 21 bases between. CDR3 protein: CASSLDSGGEITHTQYF. Written as DNA, the CDR3 is TGTGCCAGCAGCTTAGATAGTGGCGGGGAAATTACCCATACGCAGTATTTT.

This clonotype was seen more than once but under ten times. V is TRBV7-6 and J is TRBJ2-1; TRBD2 aligns across 13 bases. Trimming took 5 bases from V and 0 from J; bases not matched to a gene: 7. Looked up from germline, CDR1 is SGHVS and CDR2 is FNYEAQ. This CDR3 comprises 18 residues. The CDR3 nucleotides are TGTGCCAGCAGCCTGGGACTAGCGGGGCTCCTCTCCTACAATGAGCAGTTCTTC. Residues: CASSLGLAGLLSYNEQFF. Using reference TRBV7-6 and TRBJ2-1 for the parts outside the CDR3, the full variable domain is GAGVSQSPRYKVTKRGQDVALRCDPISGHVSLYWYRQALGQGPEFLTYFNYEAQQDKSGLPNDRFSAERPEGSISTLTIQRTEQRDSAMYRCASSLGLAGLLSYNEQFFGPGTRLTVL.

The chain couples TRBV6-1 to TRBJ1-2; D is possibly TRBD1 (6 bases). The CDR3 is 14 residues long. The ends were cut back, 7 bases at V and 4 bases at J, with 16 bases in the middle. Germline lookup yields CDR1 MNHNS and CDR2 SASEGT. CDR3 sequence (DNA): TGTGCCAGCAAAGGGGACACGGCCCCCTATGGCTACACCTTC. This encodes CASKGDTAPYGYTF.

A few counts support this clonotype. V is TRBV20-1 and J is TRBJ2-7; TRBD1 matches 9 bases. J gave up 4 bases and V 6 bases, and 10 bases lay outside the gene matches. The CDR3 has 14 residues. Germline lookup yields CDR1 DFQATT and CDR2 SNEGSKA (reference sequence). The CDR3 region is CSAHDPGQGYEQYF. The CDR3 nucleotides are TGCAGTGCCCACGATCCGGGACAGGGTTACGAGCAGTACTTC.

In its sample, this clonotype was seen a few times. The rearrangement links TRBV15 to TRBJ2-1; TRBD1 aligns across 7 bases. The CDR3 loop spans 18 amino acids. V lost 2 bases and J lost 2; bases outside the gene matches: 12. Germline assignment: CDR1 LNHNV and CDR2 YYDKDF (reference sequence). This CDR3 is CATSRSRLQGTPYNEQFF. CDR3 coding DNA: TGTGCCACCAGCAGATCGAGGTTACAGGGGACCCCCTACAATGAGCAGTTCTTC.

This clonotype occurred a few times. This rearrangement joins TRBV6-2 or TRBV6-3 to TRBJ2-5; tentatively, D is TRBD2 (6 bases). Germline lookup yields CDR1 MNHEY and CDR2 SVGEGT. CDR3 length equals 15 residues. Trimming left V 5 bases short and J 0 bases short, with 13 bases between. CDR3 sequence (DNA): TGTGCCAGCAGTCCCGGGACTTATGACCAAGAGACCCAGTACTTC. Residues: CASSPGTYDQETQYF.

This clonotype was found many times. This chain joins TRBV12-3 or TRBV12-4 and TRBJ2-7; TRBD1 might be the D (5 bases). V was clipped by 6 bases and J by 0 bases, with 12 bases between them. CDR3 length equals 14 residues. The CDR3 protein is CASSLRGNSYEQYF. DNA for the CDR3: TGTGCCAGCAGCTTAAGGGGCAACTCCTACGAGCAGTACTTC.

This clonotype has a handful of counts. V gene TRBV5-4 combines with J gene TRBJ2-1, with D hard to call. Trimming removed 2 bases at V and 6 bases at J, with 6 bases between. Per germline, CDR1 SGHNT and CDR2 YYREEE (reference sequence). This CDR3 has 12 amino acids. CDR3 sequence: CASSFGPNEQFF. CDR3 nucleotide sequence: TGTGCCAGCAGCTTTGGGCCCAATGAGCAGTTCTTC.